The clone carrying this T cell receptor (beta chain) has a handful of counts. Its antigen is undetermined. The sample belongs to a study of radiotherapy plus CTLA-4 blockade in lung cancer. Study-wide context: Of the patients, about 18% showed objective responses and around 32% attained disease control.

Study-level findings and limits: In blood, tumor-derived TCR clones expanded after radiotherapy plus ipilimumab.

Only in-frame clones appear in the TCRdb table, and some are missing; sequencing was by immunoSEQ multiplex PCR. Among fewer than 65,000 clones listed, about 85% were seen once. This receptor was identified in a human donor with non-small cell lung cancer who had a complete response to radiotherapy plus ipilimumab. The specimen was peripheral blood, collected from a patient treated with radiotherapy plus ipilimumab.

CDR3 sequence reads: CASSPRPAGGADTQYF. The CDR3, as DNA: TGTGCCAGCAGCCCGCGCCCAGCGGGAGGGGCAGATACGCAGTATTTT. The chain combines TRBV7-2 with TRBJ2-3; 10 nucleotides align to TRBD2. Germline CDR1 SGHTA, CDR2 FQGNSA. The length of the CDR3 is 16 residues. The V and J ends lost 5 bases and 4 bases, in that order; junction bases with no gene match: 9.